These 21 T cell receptor beta chains came from one sample sequenced in a study of CD8+ T cells in alopecia areata. The authors extracted RNA and reverse transcribed it into cDNA as the sequencing template. TCRdb's copy holds only in-frame clones and misses some; the assay was immunoSEQ multiplex PCR. This sample carries around 300,000 clones and no singletons, and more than 1% goes to the top ten. A panel of CD4, CD8alpha, NKG2D, NKG2ACE and other markers served to sort pooled cutaneous lymph node cells. Source material: CD4+ T cells sorted from a lymph node. Receptors originate from a C3H/HeJ mouse with alopecia areata. This mouse strain has H2-k as its MHC haplotype.

This clone was detected a few times. Gene names denote mouse genes. The CDR3 end lies 4 residues beyond the end of the read and is filled in from the germline J gene. The chain couples TRBV13-1 to TRBJ1-1; possible D gene TRBD1, 6 bases. Germline assignment: CDR1 NSHNY and CDR2 SYGAGN. The CDR3 spans 14 residues. CDR3 loop: CASSPSGGAREVFF. The covered CDR3 bases are TGTGCCAGCAGTCCCTCTGGGGGGGCGCGA.

This clone was counted a few times. Genes and germline come from the mouse. The CDR3 extends 4 residues past the end of the read, so its final part is completed from the germline J gene. The chain employs TRBV1 and TRBJ2-2; D might be TRBD1 (6 bases). Germline CDR1 reads NSQYPW; CDR2 reads LRSPGD (reference sequence). The CDR3 has 15 residues. Partial CDR3 DNA: TGCACCTGCAGTGCAGATGCCAGGGGCAGCGGG. This codes for CTCSADARGSG. The CDR3 in its entirety is CTCSADARGSGQLYF. Variable domain in full (rest from reference TRBV1 and TRBJ2-2): VTLLEQNPRWRLVPRGQAVNLRCILKNSQYPWMSWYQQDLQKQLQWLFTLRSPGDKEVKSLPGADYLATRVTDTELRLQVANMSQGRTLYCTCSADARGSGQLYFGEGSKLTVL.

A few counts support this clone. Gene names and germline refer to mouse. The read ends 4 residues before the CDR3 terminus; that terminus is restored from the germline J gene. The rearrangement uses TRBV13-3 and TRBJ2-7; 8 nucleotides align to TRBD2. The CDR3 totals 14 residues. V shed 2 bases and J 2 bases; nucleotides not matched to a gene: 3. Germline assignment: CDR1 NNHDY and CDR2 SYVADS. Partial CDR3 DNA: TGTGCCAGCAGTGACGGGGGGGGCGCCTAT. Translation: CASSDGGGAY. The CDR3 reads in full as CASSDGGGAYEQYF.

Of note for this clone: Mouse gene names and germline throughout. The covered CDR3 bases are TGTGCCAGCAGCAGGGGGTCAAACTCC. Translating gives CASSRGSNS. From start to end, the CDR3 is CASSRGSNSDYTF. The J gene is TRBJ1-2, the V gene TRBV13-1; TRBD1 matches at 7 bases. The read finishes 4 residues shy of the CDR3 end, and the germline J gene is used to complete it. Trimming took 5 bases from V and 0 from J; bases not matched to a gene: 1. The CDR3 covers 13 residues. CDR1 is NSHNY, CDR2 SYGAGN, per germline.

In regard to this clone: Mouse names are used for the genes. The read gets to within 4 residues of the CDR3 end, and the germline J gene fills in the rest. The V call is TRBV13-1, the J call TRBJ2-1; D is possibly TRBD2 (7 bases). This CDR3 spans 14 amino acids. Trimming pared 3 bases from V and 5 bases from J, leaving 12 bases between. Germline V lookup: CDR1 NSHNY, CDR2 SYGAGN. The part of the CDR3 DNA that was read is TGTGCCAGCAGTGCCCGGGGGGCGCATGCT. It encodes CASSARGAHA. The whole CDR3 sequence reads CASSARGAHAEQFF.

This clone was detected a few times. Here the gene names and germline are mouse. The observed sequence ends 4 residues before the CDR3 terminus, with the missing tail filled in from the germline J gene. Other nucleotide sequences from this sample produce the same CDR3. The chain uses TRBV19 and TRBJ1-1; 8 nucleotides agree with TRBD1. Germline CDR1 FNHDT, CDR2 SITEND (reference sequence). The CDR3 contains 14 residues. Losses at the gene ends were 2 bases for V and 2 bases for J; bases not matched to a gene: 2. The CDR3 protein is CASSIGQGNTEVFF. The CDR3 bases that were read are TGTGCCAGCAGTATCGGACAGGGTAACACA.

On this clone: Any gene name here is a mouse gene name. The read finishes 4 residues shy of the CDR3 end, and the germline J gene is used to complete it. This rearrangement joins TRBV4 to TRBJ2-7, with 11 bases matching TRBD2. V was pared by 5 bases and J by 3 bases, with 3 bases of the junction left unmatched. From germline, CDR1 is LGHDT and CDR2 YNNKQL (reference sequence). The CDR3 extends over 14 amino acids. The CDR3 here is CASSADWGGYEQYF. Partial CDR3 DNA: TGTGCCAGCAGCGCCGACTGGGGGGGCTAT.

Notes on this clone: A much larger clone differs from this one at a single base, so this may be a read error. Mouse gene names apply. The read halts 4 residues ahead of the CDR3 end, with the missing end drawn from the germline J gene. The chain couples TRBV1 to TRBJ1-1; maybe TRBD1 (6 bases). There are 15 residues in the CDR3. V was pared by 0 bases and J by 0 bases, with 8 bases between. Germline assignment: CDR1 NSQYPW and CDR2 LRSPGD (reference sequence). The CDR3 here is CTCSADEGANTEVFF. CDR3 DNA (partial): TGCACCTGCAGTGCAGATGAGGGGGCAAACACA.

About this clone itself: This may come from a read error, since a much larger clone is one base off. Germline and genes: mouse. With the read ending 4 residues before the CDR3 end, the germline J gene is used to fill in that end. At the DNA level, this CDR3 is encoded by other sequences in the same sample as well. The chain combines TRBV13-1 with TRBJ2-2; 9 bases agree with TRBD1. The CDR3 sequence is 15 residues long. V was clipped by 5 bases and J by 3 bases; unmatched bases: 5. CDR1 is NSHNY, CDR2 SYGAGN, per germline. The CDR3 DNA, read in part, is TGTGCCAGCAGCCCGGACAGGGGACACACCGGG. Translated, it gives CASSPDRGHTG. The complete CDR3 reads CASSPDRGHTGQLYF.

This clone was counted only a few times. Gene and germline names: mouse. Partial CDR3 DNA: TGTGCCAGCAGACGGGGGACAATTGCAAACACCGGG. It is translated as CASRRGTIANTG. The full CDR3 is CASRRGTIANTGQLYF. The chain couples TRBV19 to TRBJ2-2; maybe TRBD1 (6 bases). The read terminates 4 residues before the CDR3 end, so the remaining end is supplied by the germline J gene. Germline CDR1 FNHDT, CDR2 SITEND (reference sequence). The CDR3 is made up of 16 amino acids. V was clipped by 5 bases and J by 0 bases, with 14 bases between them.

A few counts support this clone. Genes here carry mouse names. CDR3 sequence: CASRTANNSPLYF. The CDR3 DNA, read in part, is TGTGCCAGCAGGACAGCAAATAATTCGCCC. This sequence joins TRBV19 and TRBJ1-6; D may be TRBD1 (5 bases). Read sequence stops 3 residues before the CDR3 end, and the germline J gene provides the missing end. TRBJ1-6 qualifies as an ORF whose function is uncertain. This CDR3 spans 13 amino acids. Deletions cut 5 bases from V and 5 bases from J, with 8 bases between. The germline V gene has CDR1 FNHDT and CDR2 SITEND (reference sequence).

This clone was recorded a few times. The germline and genes are mouse ones. The CDR3 end is not reached by the read, which stops 4 residues before it; the germline J gene fills it in. The same CDR3 can be traced to other DNA sequences in this sample. The chain joins TRBV13-1 to TRBJ2-2; TRBD1 matches 7 bases. This CDR3 is 16 amino acids long. Germline loops: CDR1 NSHNY, CDR2 SYGAGN. J was trimmed by 0 bases and V by 0 bases; bases with no gene match: 2. CDR3 DNA, as far as it was read: TGTGCCAGCAGTGATGAGGGGACAGCAAACACCGGG. Translating gives CASSDEGTANTG. The complete CDR3 protein is CASSDEGTANTGQLYF.

As for this clone: The germline and genes are mouse ones. The read ends 4 residues shy of where the CDR3 ends; the end is completed using the germline J gene. Other DNA sequences in the sample encode the same CDR3. This chain links TRBV13-1 with TRBJ2-5, with 10 positions matching TRBD2. Trimming removed 2 bases from V and 0 bases from J; junction bases left unmatched: 3. The CDR3 is 16 residues long. Germline V CDR1 and CDR2: NSHNY, SYGAGN. The part of the CDR3 DNA that was read is TGTGCCAGCAGTGACGGACTGGGGGTTAACCAAGAC. It encodes CASSDGLGVNQD. The complete CDR3 reads CASSDGLGVNQDTQYF.

Notes on this clone: Gene names are the mouse ones. The read ends 4 residues early relative to the CDR3; the germline J gene fills the gap. The V and J genes are TRBV17 and TRBJ2-5; the match to TRBD2 covers 9 bases. This CDR3 region has 14 residues. V gave up 5 bases and J gave up 0 bases; unmatched junction bases: 0. Germline V gene data show CDR1 as MNHDT and CDR2 as YYDKIL. The covered CDR3 bases are TGTGCTAGCAGTGACTGGGGGAACCAAGAC. This encodes CASSDWGNQD. The entire CDR3 protein reads CASSDWGNQDTQYF.

This clone has more than one count but fewer than ten. A read error may be the cause here, since a much bigger clone is one base away. The gene names given are mouse names. Coverage ceases 4 residues before the CDR3 finishes, and the germline J gene fills in the end. The chain uses TRBV13-1 and TRBJ1-2; TRBD1 aligns across 8 bases. Germline lookup yields CDR1 NSHNY and CDR2 SYGAGN. The CDR3 runs 13 residues. J lost 1 base, V lost 5 bases, and 1 base had no gene match. CDR3 bases read: TGTGCCAGCAGGGGACAGGAAAACTCC. It is translated as CASRGQENS. The CDR3 reads in full as CASRGQENSDYTF.

Of note for this clone: Gene names follow the mouse nomenclature. Sequencing ends 4 residues short of the CDR3 end; the germline J gene provides the rest. The chain couples TRBV19 to TRBJ2-5; TRBD1 matches at 9 bases. Trimming at V came to 6 bases and at J to 3 bases, leaving 2 bases not matched to a gene. Germline V CDR1 and CDR2: FNHDT, SITEND (reference sequence). This CDR3 spans 13 amino acids. The CDR3 bases that were read are TGTGCCAGCACCGACAGGGGGCAAGAC. It translates to CASTDRGQD. The complete CDR3 protein is CASTDRGQDTQYF. Based on the CDR3 plus reference TRBV19 and TRBJ2-5, the full variable domain is GGIITQTPKFLIGQEGQKLTLKCQQNFNHDTMYWYRQDSGKGLRLIYYSITENDLQKGDLSEGYDASREKKSSFSLTVTSAQKNEMAVFLCASTDRGQDTQYFGPGTRLLVL.

This clone was counted between two and nine times. Gene names refer to mouse genes. From the germline J gene comes the end of the CDR3, since the read stops 4 residues before it. The same CDR3 is also encoded by other DNA sequences in this sample. V is TRBV1 and J is TRBJ2-5; 9 bases fit TRBD2. The CDR3 covers 15 residues. Germline CDR1 and CDR2: NSQYPW and LRSPGD (reference sequence). CDR3 DNA (partial): TGCACCTGCAGTGCAGACTGGGGGGGTAAAGAC. This sequence encodes CTCSADWGGKD. The whole CDR3 protein reads CTCSADWGGKDTQYF.

In this sample, this clone turned up a few times. Genes here carry mouse names. The missing CDR3 end, 4 residues past where the read stops, is filled in from the germline J gene. At the DNA level, this CDR3 is encoded by other sequences in the same sample as well. The chain carries TRBV13-1 and TRBJ2-3; 9 bases line up with TRBD1. Germline CDR1 is NSHNY and CDR2 is SYGAGN. J was trimmed by 0 bases and V by 2 bases; bases with no gene match: 1. The CDR3 length is 15 residues. Here the CDR3 reads CASSEGQGSAETLYF. The sequenced CDR3 bases are TGTGCCAGCAGTGAGGGACAGGGTAGTGCAGAA.

This clone was seen only a few times. Mouse names are used for the genes. Sequencing ends 4 residues short of the CDR3 end; the germline J gene provides the rest. The chain carries TRBV5 and TRBJ2-7; maybe TRBD2 (6 bases). Trimming removed 5 bases at V and 0 bases at J, with 11 bases between. Germline loops: CDR1 LGHNA, CDR2 YNLKQL (reference sequence). The CDR3 is 14 residues long. The CDR3 bases that were read are TGTGCCAGCAGCACGACTGGTAGCTCCTAT. Translating it yields CASSTTGSSY. The whole CDR3 sequence reads CASSTTGSSYEQYF.

Worth noting for this clone: Germline and genes here are mouse. The CDR3 end falls 4 residues outside the read, so it is completed with the germline J gene. V usage is TRBV17 and J usage is TRBJ1-1, with D perhaps TRBD1 (6 bases). The CDR3 totals 13 residues. Germline V lookup: CDR1 MNHDT, CDR2 YYDKIL. The germline V and J ends were trimmed by 5 bases and 1 base, with 8 bases remaining between them. The CDR3 is CASSEGVNTEVFF. CDR3 DNA (partial): TGTGCTAGCAGTGAGGGGGTAAACACA.

This clone was counted between two and nine times. Gene names follow the mouse nomenclature. The read ends 4 residues before the CDR3 terminus; that terminus is restored from the germline J gene. In the same sample, other DNA sequences code for this CDR3. The chain employs TRBV19 and TRBJ2-2; 8 bases are a match to TRBD1. The J segment lost 3 bases and the V segment lost 2 bases, leaving 3 bases of the junction unmatched. The CDR3 is 15 amino acids. The germline gives CDR1 FNHDT, CDR2 SITEND (reference sequence). CDR3: CASSIQGADTGQLYF. The sequenced part of the CDR3 DNA is TGTGCCAGCAGTATTCAGGGGGCGGACACCGGG.